The rows below give T cell receptor beta chains drawn from one sample of a study of cytomegalovirus exposure and HLA in healthy donors. Sequencing used immunoSEQ multiplex PCR; TCRdb keeps in-frame clones, though not all of them. The repertoire has 110,000 to 150,000 clones, over 75% of them found once; the top ten carry about 1.8%. Sequenced material: PBMCs. All receptors come from a woman in her thirties in good health and CMV-seronegative. Both conserved end residues are part of each CDR3. A D gene is named only where the DNA matches it firmly. Rows give clone size only sometimes, using once, few, many, or a class for an expanded clone.

>TRBV5-6|TRBJ1-6|TRBD1|-
TGTGCCAGCAGCTTGGGACAGGGTAGGAATTCACCCCTCCACTTT
CASSLGQGRNSPLHF
>TRBV28|TRBJ2-3|-|-
TGTGCCAGCAGTACGCAGGGTCCTAGCACAGATACGCAGTATTTT
CASSTQGPSTDTQYF
>TRBV29-1|TRBJ2-7|TRBD1|-
TGCAGCGTTGCGGGACAGGGGGCCTACGAGCAGTACTTC
CSVAGQGAYEQYF
>TRBV5-1|TRBJ2-5|-|once
TGCGCCAGCAGCCTCAAGGGGGGGGATGAGACCCAGTACTTC
CASSLKGGDETQYF
>TRBV10-2|TRBJ2-2|TRBD1|-
TGCGCCAGCAGTGAGTCGAGGGGGCTGAGCACCGGGGAGCTGTTTTTT
CASSESRGLSTGELFF
>TRBV9|TRBJ1-3|-|-
TGTGCCAGCAGCGTAGTGGAGGGCTCTGGAAACACCATATATTTT
CASSVVEGSGNTIYF
>TRBV5-1|TRBJ1-4|TRBD1|few
TGCGCCAGCAGCCCCTCTGACAGGGGAGGCGAAAAACTGTTTTTT
CASSPSDRGGEKLFF
>TRBV6-5|TRBJ2-1|TRBD2|-
TGTGCCAGCAGTTACTCGAAGAGCGGGGGGTATGAGCAGTTCTTC
CASSYSKSGGYEQFF
>TRBV30|TRBJ1-5|-|-
TGTGCCTGGAGTTTATTAGACGGGGGAAATCAGCCCCAGCATTTT
CAWSLLDGGNQPQHF
>TRBV6-6|TRBJ2-7|TRBD1|-
TGTGCCAGCAGTCTTTACAGGGGCAGGGCAGACGAGCAGTACTTC
CASSLYRGRADEQYF
>TRBV5-4|TRBJ1-2|-|-
TGTGCCAGCAGCTTGGGGAGTGCCTCGGGCTATGGCTACACCTTC
CASSLGSASGYGYTF
>TRBV2|TRBJ1-2|-|-
TGTGCCAGCAGTGAAGCGCTTCAGAGAGGGGGCTACACCTTC
CASSEALQRGGYTF
>TRBV27|TRBJ2-5|-|-
TGTGCCAGCAGGGGCTCGGGGGAGGACCAAGAGACCCAGTACTTC
CASRGSGEDQETQYF
>TRBV15|TRBJ1-2|TRBD1|-
TGTGCCACCAGCAGAGTCGCGAACAGGGGAGTCTATGGCTACACCTTC
CATSRVANRGVYGYTF
>TRBV12-5|TRBJ1-5|-|-
TGTGCTAGTGGGGACAGTTATAGCAATCAGCCCCAGCATTTT
CASGDSYSNQPQHF
>TRBV4-3|TRBJ1-5|-|-
TGCGCCAGCAGCCAAGAAGCGGGTCGGGATCAGCCCCAGCATTTT
CASSQEAGRDQPQHF
>TRBV30|TRBJ2-6|-|-
TGTGCCTGGAGTGTCCGGGCTGGGGCCAACGTCCTGACTTTC
CAWSVRAGANVLTF
>TRBV19|TRBJ2-3|TRBD2|-
TGTGCCAGTAGTATTTACGCGGGGGGTCCCCGCACAGATACGCAGTATTTT
CASSIYAGGPRTDTQYF
>TRBV9|TRBJ1-1|-|-
TGTGCCAGCAGCTCCCGCGGCACTGAAGCTTTCTTT
CASSSRGTEAFF
>TRBV18|TRBJ2-5|TRBD1|-
TGTGCCAGCTCACCGAACAGGGGACGAGAGACCCAGTACTTC
CASSPNRGRETQYF
>TRBV4-3|TRBJ1-2|TRBD1|-
TGCGCCAGCAGCCCGGGACAGGGCTATGGCTACACCTTC
CASSPGQGYGYTF
>TRBV7-3|TRBJ1-1|TRBD1|-
TGTGCCAGCAGCACAAACAGGGGCGGGGAAGCTTTCTTT
CASSTNRGGEAFF
>TRBV5-1|TRBJ2-6|-|once
TGCGCCAGCAGCCGCCCAACTCGCTCTGGGGCCAACGTCCTGACTTTC
CASSRPTRSGANVLTF
>TRBV28|TRBJ1-6|TRBD1|-
TGTGCCAGCAGGCGGGAACAGGGGGTTTTTTCACCCCTCCACTTT
CASRREQGVFSPLHF
>TRBV5-1|TRBJ2-7|TRBD2|-
TGCGCCAGCAGCTTGGGGGGGGGTCTCTCCTACGAGCAGTACTTC
CASSLGGGLSYEQYF
>TRBV7-9|TRBJ2-7|TRBD1|-
TGTGCCAGCAGCTCCGCGGACAGGATCTCCTACGAGCAGTACTTC
CASSSADRISYEQYF
>TRBV30|TRBJ1-5|-|-
TGTGCCTGGACCTTACCTGGGGTGGGGCATCAGCCCCAGCATTTT
CAWTLPGVGHQPQHF
>TRBV6-5|TRBJ1-2|-|-
TGTGCCAGCAGTTACGAGCGTGGGGGCTACACCTTC
CASSYERGGYTF
>TRBV5-1|TRBJ1-4|TRBD1|-
TGCGCCAGCAGAGGACAGGGTGAAAAACTGTTTTTT
CASRGQGEKLFF
>TRBV9|TRBJ1-2|TRBD1|few
TGTGCCAGCAGCCCCCGGACAGGGGTCAGCTATGGCTACACCTTC
CASSPRTGVSYGYTF
>TRBV4-2|TRBJ2-1|TRBD2|few
TGTGCCAGCAGCCAAGAAGGGACTACCGTTGCCTACAATGAGCAGTTCTTC
CASSQEGTTVAYNEQFF
>TRBV4-2|TRBJ1-1|TRBD1|-
TGTGCCAGCAGCCAAGGTTACAGGGGGTTGAACACTGAAGCTTTCTTT
CASSQGYRGLNTEAFF
>TRBV29-1|TRBJ1-2|-|-
TGCAGCGCCCAAACAGGGAATGGCTACACCTTC
CSAQTGNGYTF
>TRBV27|TRBJ1-1|-|-
TGTGCCAGCAGTTCCACCTCGACGGGTAACACTGAAGCTTTCTTT
CASSSTSTGNTEAFF
>TRBV11-1|TRBJ2-7|-|few
TGTGCCAGCAGATCCGAGGGCTACGAGCAGTACTTC
CASRSEGYEQYF
>TRBV2|TRBJ2-3|-|-
TGTGCCAGCAGGGGACAAGCAGATACGCAGTATTTT
CASRGQADTQYF